These T cell receptor beta chains were read from a single sample in a study of a mutant IDH1 vaccine in newly diagnosed glioma. For these receptors, no antigen is known. Clones were sequenced by immunoSEQ multiplex PCR, and TCRdb holds only the in-frame ones, with some missing. The top ten clones hold 3.5% to 4.5% of a sample with tens of thousands of clones, 84% of them seen once. Sequences were derived from PBMCs, sampled from a glioma patient whose treatment included an IDH1 peptide vaccine. The origin of the receptors is a woman in her 30s with glioma. Some clones in this sample may be carry-over from other donors' samples. CDR3s include the opening cysteine and the closing phenylalanine or tryptophan. A D gene is named only where the DNA matches it firmly. Where a row states a size, it is once, few, many or the class of an expanded clone; other rows omit it.

TRBJ2-2 TRBV12-5 NA NA CASGLVLNGAGELFF TGTGCTAGTGGTTTGGTACTAAATGGAGCCGGGGAGCTGTTTTTT
TRBJ2-3 TRBV28 TRBD2 once CASSFPSGSGTDTQYF TGTGCCAGCAGTTTCCCTAGCGGGAGCGGCACAGATACGCAGTATTTT
TRBJ2-7 TRBV21-1 NA NA CASSNGLAGPCPYEQYF TGTGCCAGCAGCAACGGGCTAGCGGGCCCCTGCCCCTACGAGCAGTACTTC
TRBJ1-1 TRBV7-9 NA few CASSLEGGSNTEAFF TGTGCCAGCAGCTTAGAGGGAGGATCCAACACTGAAGCTTTCTTT
TRBJ2-2 TRBV19 NA few CASSIGTEGGELFF TGTGCCAGTAGTATAGGGACAGAGGGCGGGGAGCTGTTTTTT
TRBJ2-7 TRBV15 TRBD2 once CATSRDQGGSLYEQYF TGTGCCACCAGCAGAGACCAGGGAGGGTCCCTCTACGAGCAGTACTTC
TRBJ1-1 TRBV6-6 TRBD1 NA CASSYGQGMNTEAFF TGTGCCAGCAGTTACGGACAGGGCATGAACACTGAAGCTTTCTTT
TRBJ2-7 TRBV7-2 NA NA CASSLGAGSYEQYF TGTGCCAGCAGCTTAGGCGCAGGGAGTTACGAGCAGTACTTC
TRBJ1-1 TRBV10-1 TRBD1 once CASRRQGSDTEAFF TGCGCCAGCAGGAGACAGGGTTCCGACACTGAAGCTTTCTTT
TRBJ1-5 TRBV2 TRBD1 NA CASSEQGDGQPQHF TGTGCCAGCAGTGAACAGGGGGACGGTCAACCCCAGCATTTT
TRBJ2-1 TRBV5-6 NA once CASSLGNGEQFF TGTGCCAGCAGCTTGGGTAACGGGGAGCAGTTCTTC
TRBJ2-4 TRBV6-5 NA NA CASSWGRDVNIQYF TGTGCCAGCAGTTGGGGCAGGGACGTAAACATTCAGTACTTC
TRBJ2-5 TRBV5-4 NA NA CASSFGVGETQYF TGTGCCAGCAGCTTCGGGGTGGGGGAGACCCAGTACTTC
TRBJ1-1 TRBV2 NA NA CASSEDRGEGTEAFF TGTGCCAGCAGTGAAGACAGAGGGGAGGGCACTGAAGCTTTCTTT
TRBJ1-2 TRBV28 TRBD1 NA CASTDPGTAYGYTF TGTGCCAGCACCGATCCAGGGACAGCTTATGGCTACACCTTC
TRBJ1-1 TRBV5-4 NA NA CASSSYRDRSLGEAFF TGTGCCAGCAGCTCGTACCGTGACAGGTCCCTCGGTGAAGCTTTCTTT
TRBJ2-7 TRBV7-2 TRBD2 NA CASSLIGRGYEQYF TGTGCCAGCAGCTTAATCGGGAGGGGATACGAGCAGTACTTC
TRBJ1-2 TRBV2 NA NA CASSRAARPGYGYTF TGTGCCAGCAGTAGGGCAGCAAGACCCGGATATGGCTACACCTTC
TRBJ2-7 TRBV13 NA NA CASSLSRGQTPYEQYF TGTGCCAGCAGCTTAAGTCGAGGACAGACCCCCTACGAGCAGTACTTC
TRBJ2-7 TRBV27 NA NA CASSLGPSAEQYF TGTGCCAGCAGTTTAGGCCCTAGCGCGGAGCAGTACTTC
TRBJ1-2 TRBV19 TRBD1 NA CASQGTGLNYGYTF TGTGCCAGTCAAGGGACAGGCCTAAACTATGGCTACACCTTC
TRBJ1-1 TRBV30 TRBD1 NA CAWREGATEAFF TGTGCCTGGCGCGAGGGGGCCACTGAAGCTTTCTTT
TRBJ2-7 TRBV29-1 NA NA CSGGPGPYEQYF TGCAGCGGTGGTCCGGGGCCCTACGAGCAGTACTTC
TRBJ1-1 TRBV30 NA few CAWSVSWQGPNTEAFF TGTGCCTGGAGTGTATCTTGGCAGGGACCGAACACTGAAGCTTTCTTT
TRBJ1-2 TRBV19 NA NA CASANRDLYGYTF TGTGCCAGTGCCAACCGGGACCTGTATGGCTACACCTTC
TRBJ1-4 TRBV10-2 TRBD1 NA CASRGQATNEKLFF TGCGCCAGCAGAGGACAGGCAACTAATGAAAAACTGTTTTTT
TRBJ2-5 TRBV4-1 NA NA CASSQGGETQYF TGCGCCAGCAGCCAAGGAGGCGAGACCCAGTACTTC
TRBJ2-7 TRBV13 TRBD2 NA CASSLHTSGSYEQYF TGTGCCAGCAGCCTCCATACTAGCGGGAGCTACGAGCAGTACTTC
TRBJ2-2 TRBV27 TRBD2 NA CASRYLTSGYFTGELFF TGTGCCAGCAGATATTTGACTAGCGGGTATTTCACCGGGGAGCTGTTTTTT
TRBJ1-2 TRBV10-3 TRBD1 NA CAISPDRVLGGYTF TGTGCCATCAGTCCAGACAGGGTTCTGGGAGGCTACACCTTC
TRBJ1-3 TRBV2 TRBD1 NA CASSEGQGWISGNTIYF TGTGCCAGCAGTGAAGGACAGGGGTGGATATCTGGAAACACCATATATTTT
TRBJ1-5 TRBV6-4 NA few CASSEGGNQPQHF TGTGCCAGCAGCGAAGGGGGCAATCAGCCCCAGCATTTT
TRBJ1-5 TRBV4-1 NA NA CASSQGHREDQPQHF TGCGCCAGCAGCCAAGGCCACAGGGAGGACCAGCCCCAGCATTTT
TRBJ2-1 TRBV28 NA once CASTVSSYNEQFF TGTGCCAGCACGGTTAGCTCCTACAATGAGCAGTTCTTC
TRBJ1-1 TRBV4-1 NA NA CASSPPGPPEVNGTEAFF TGCGCCAGCAGCCCTCCGGGGCCCCCGGAGGTTAATGGCACTGAAGCTTTCTTT
TRBJ1-5 TRBV6-1 NA once CASSELGQTYSNQPQHF TGTGCCAGCAGTGAACTGGGCCAGACTTATAGCAATCAGCCCCAGCATTTT
TRBJ2-2 TRBV5-5 TRBD1 NA CASSLRMGQGGTGELFF TGTGCCAGCAGCTTGAGAATGGGACAGGGTGGCACCGGGGAGCTGTTTTTT
TRBJ1-2 TRBV4-1 NA few CASSQELGSYGYTF TGCGCCAGCAGCCAAGAGCTGGGGTCCTATGGCTACACCTTC
TRBJ2-7 TRBV6-1 TRBD2 NA CASRLAETYEQYF TGTGCCAGCAGGCTAGCGGAGACCTACGAGCAGTACTTC
TRBJ2-5 TRBV5-1 TRBD1 NA CASSIGTGVGETQYF TGCGCCAGCAGCATCGGGACAGGGGTAGGGGAGACCCAGTACTTC
TRBJ1-2 TRBV14 TRBD1 NA CASSQSGGYGYTF TGTGCCAGCAGCCAATCAGGGGGCTATGGCTACACCTTC
TRBJ2-3 TRBV7-9 NA NA CASSLGDRSRPDTQYF TGTGCCAGCAGCTTAGGGGATCGCTCCCGCCCAGATACGCAGTATTTT
TRBJ1-5 TRBV15 NA NA CATSARKVGNQPQHF TGTGCCACCAGCGCCCGGAAAGTCGGCAATCAGCCCCAGCATTTT
TRBJ2-6 TRBV29-1 NA NA CSVKWQESPGANVLTF TGCAGCGTTAAGTGGCAGGAATCCCCTGGGGCCAACGTCCTGACTTTC
TRBJ1-4 TRBV7-9 NA few CASSLDGLRRTEKLFF TGTGCCAGCAGCTTAGACGGATTGCGGAGGACGGAAAAACTGTTTTTT
TRBJ2-1 TRBV7-6 TRBD2 once CASSRRSGRTYNEQFF TGTGCCAGCAGCCGCCGGAGCGGGAGGACGTACAATGAGCAGTTCTTC
TRBJ1-3 TRBV6-1 NA once CAAGSLYSGNTIYF TGTGCCGCGGGTTCATTGTACTCTGGAAACACCATATATTTT
TRBJ2-7 TRBV6-5 NA few CASSYSGSVSYEQYF TGTGCCAGCAGTTACTCCGGCTCTGTCTCCTACGAGCAGTACTTC
TRBJ2-5 TRBV6-5 TRBD2 NA CASSYSASGGETQYF TGTGCCAGCAGTTACTCAGCTAGCGGGGGAGAGACCCAGTACTTC
TRBJ2-3 TRBV5-4 TRBD2 NA CASSPEGGRKSDTQYF TGTGCCAGCAGCCCGGAGGGCGGGAGGAAGTCAGATACGCAGTATTTT
TRBJ1-1 TRBV10-3 NA NA CAISEAPDTEAFF TGTGCCATCAGTGAGGCCCCAGACACTGAAGCTTTCTTT
TRBJ2-6 TRBV29-1 NA NA CSVGSSGANVLTF TGCAGCGTTGGGTCCTCTGGGGCCAACGTCCTGACTTTC
TRBJ2-7 TRBV5-1 TRBD1 NA CASSLATTGALYEQYF TGCGCCAGCAGCTTGGCTACGACAGGGGCCCTCTACGAGCAGTACTTC
TRBJ2-7 TRBV19 TRBD2 once CASSIPGGSSYEQYF TGTGCCAGTAGTATCCCGGGAGGGTCTTCCTACGAGCAGTACTTC